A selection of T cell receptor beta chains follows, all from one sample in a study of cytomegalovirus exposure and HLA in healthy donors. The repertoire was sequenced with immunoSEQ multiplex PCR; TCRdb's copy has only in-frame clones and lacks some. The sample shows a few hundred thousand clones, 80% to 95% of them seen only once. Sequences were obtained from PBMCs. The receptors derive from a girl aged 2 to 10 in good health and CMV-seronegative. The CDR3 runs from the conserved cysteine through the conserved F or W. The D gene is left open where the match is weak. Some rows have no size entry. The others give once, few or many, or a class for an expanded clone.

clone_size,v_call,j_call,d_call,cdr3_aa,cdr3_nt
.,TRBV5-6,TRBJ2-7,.,CASSLDSAVGRYFSDEQYF,TGTGCCAGCAGCTTGGATTCCGCGGTCGGAAGGTATTTTTCGGACGAGCAGTACTTC
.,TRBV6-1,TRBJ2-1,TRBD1,CASTIDRVTYNEQFF,TGTGCCAGCACCATTGACAGGGTCACCTACAATGAGCAGTTCTTC
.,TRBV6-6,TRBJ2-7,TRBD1,CASRRDSTVSYEQYF,TGTGCCAGCAGACGGGACAGCACCGTCTCCTACGAGCAGTACTTC
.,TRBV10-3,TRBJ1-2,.,CAISGGGVGYTF,TGTGCCATCAGTGGAGGTGGAGTTGGCTACACCTTC
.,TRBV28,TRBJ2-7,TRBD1,CASSYEAGGYTYEQYF,TGTGCCAGCAGTTACGAGGCAGGGGGATACACCTACGAGCAGTACTTC
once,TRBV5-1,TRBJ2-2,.,CASSPLLGGILTGELFF,TGCGCCAGCAGCCCCCTCCTCGGGGGAATCCTCACCGGGGAGCTGTTTTTT
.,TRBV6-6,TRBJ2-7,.,CASSLGKVGISYEQYF,TGTGCCAGCAGTCTGGGCAAGGTCGGAATCTCCTACGAGCAGTACTTC
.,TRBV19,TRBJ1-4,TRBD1,CASSAGQVAGELFF,TGTGCCAGTAGTGCCGGACAGGTCGCCGGGGAACTGTTTTTT
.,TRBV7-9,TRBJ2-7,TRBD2,CASSPAATSGAYEQYF,TGTGCCAGCAGCCCAGCAGCGACTAGCGGCGCCTACGAGCAGTACTTC
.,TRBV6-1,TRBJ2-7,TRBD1,CASRETGGTYEQYF,TGTGCCAGCAGGGAGACAGGGGGTACCTACGAGCAGTACTTC
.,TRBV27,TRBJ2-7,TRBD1,CASSLGTGSYEQYF,TGTGCCAGCAGTTTAGGGACAGGGTCCTACGAGCAGTACTTC
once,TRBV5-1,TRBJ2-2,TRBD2,CASSQGTSGRATGELFF,TGCGCCAGCAGCCAAGGGACTAGCGGGAGGGCCACGGGGGAGCTGTTTTTT
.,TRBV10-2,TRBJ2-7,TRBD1,CASSGPADRTLTYEQYF,TGCGCCAGCAGTGGGCCCGCGGACAGGACCCTCACCTACGAGCAGTACTTC
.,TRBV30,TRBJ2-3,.,CAWSVLRAARDTQYF,TGTGCCTGGAGTGTACTGCGGGCCGCGCGAGATACGCAGTATTTT
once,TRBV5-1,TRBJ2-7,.,CASAEGSDPYEQYF,TGCGCCAGCGCTGAAGGGAGCGATCCCTACGAGCAGTACTTC
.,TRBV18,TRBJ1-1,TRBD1,CASSSDRSTEAFF,TGTGCCAGCTCATCGGACAGGAGCACTGAAGCTTTCTTT
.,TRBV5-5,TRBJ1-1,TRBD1,CASTTGAMNTEAFF,TGTGCCAGCACAACAGGGGCGATGAACACTGAAGCTTTCTTT
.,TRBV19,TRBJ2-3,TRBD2,CASSIASVFGGTDTQYF,TGTGCCAGTAGTATAGCCTCGGTCTTCGGGGGGACAGATACGCAGTATTTT
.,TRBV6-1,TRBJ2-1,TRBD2,CASSRTSGSFNEQFF,TGTGCCAGCAGCCGGACTAGCGGGAGTTTCAATGAGCAGTTCTTC
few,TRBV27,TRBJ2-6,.,CATLPLISGANVLTF,TGTGCCACCTTACCCCTAATCTCTGGGGCCAACGTCCTGACTTTC
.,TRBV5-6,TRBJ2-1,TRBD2,CASSFSGSGNEQFF,TGTGCCAGCAGCTTCAGCGGGAGCGGCAATGAGCAGTTCTTC
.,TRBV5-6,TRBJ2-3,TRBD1,CASSLKGQGRDTDTQYF,TGTGCCAGCAGCTTAAAGGGACAGGGGAGGGACACAGATACGCAGTATTTT
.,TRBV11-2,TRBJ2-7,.,CASSFGTGDSYEQYF,TGTGCCAGCAGCTTTGGTACAGGCGACTCCTACGAGCAGTACTTC
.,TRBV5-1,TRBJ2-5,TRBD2,CASSLGGRGSLETQYF,TGCGCCAGCAGCTTGGGAGGGCGGGGGAGCTTGGAGACCCAGTACTTC
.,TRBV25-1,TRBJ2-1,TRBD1,CASSEGRGPWNEQFF,TGTGCCAGCAGTGAGGGAAGGGGGCCATGGAATGAGCAGTTCTTC
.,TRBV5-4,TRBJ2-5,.,CASSLEVGAETQYF,TGTGCCAGCAGCTTGGAGGTTGGGGCAGAGACCCAGTACTTC
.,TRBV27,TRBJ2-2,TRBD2,CASSFRSSGRISPGIGELFF,TGTGCCAGCAGTTTTCGGTCTAGCGGGCGGATCAGTCCGGGTATCGGGGAGCTGTTTTTT
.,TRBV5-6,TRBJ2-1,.,CASSTVYPVEHQFF,TGTGCCAGCAGCACGGTATACCCCGTCGAGCATCAGTTCTTC
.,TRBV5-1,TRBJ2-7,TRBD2,CASSITSGSVYEQYF,TGCGCCAGCAGCATAACTAGCGGGAGCGTCTACGAGCAGTACTTC
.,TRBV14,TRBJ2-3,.,CASSQDAGPQYF,TGTGCCAGCAGCCAAGATGCAGGGCCGCAGTATTTT
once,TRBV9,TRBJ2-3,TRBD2,CASSVDPPRARGGLRTDTQYF,TGTGCCAGCAGCGTAGACCCCCCGAGGGCGCGGGGGGGCCTCCGCACAGATACGCAGTATTTT
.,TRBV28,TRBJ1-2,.,CASSLRSYGYTF,TGTGCCAGCAGTTTAAGGAGCTATGGCTACACCTTC
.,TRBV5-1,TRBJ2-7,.,CASWGQTGFLVF,TGCGCCAGCTGGGGGCAAACGGGATTTTTGGTCTTC
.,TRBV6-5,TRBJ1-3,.,CASSQTVISGNTIYF,TGTGCCAGCAGCCAGACAGTGATCTCTGGAAACACCATATATTTT
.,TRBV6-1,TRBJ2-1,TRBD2,CASSVSGGYNEQFF,TGTGCCAGCAGTGTTAGCGGGGGCTACAATGAGCAGTTCTTC
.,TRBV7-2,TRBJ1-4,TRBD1,CASSLVTQGAREKLFF,TGTGCCAGCAGCTTAGTTACACAGGGGGCGCGGGAAAAACTGTTTTTT
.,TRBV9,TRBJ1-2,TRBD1,CASLDRVHGYTF,TGTGCCAGCCTGGACAGGGTTCATGGCTACACCTTC
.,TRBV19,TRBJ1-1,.,CASTYGGANTEAFF,TGTGCCAGTACCTACGGGGGGGCGAACACTGAAGCTTTCTTT
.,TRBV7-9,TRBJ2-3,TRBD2,CASSPAGGLADTQYF,TGTGCCAGCAGCCCAGCGGGGGGGCTTGCAGATACGCAGTATTTT
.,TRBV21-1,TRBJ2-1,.,CARMGLAGGRGREQFF,TGTGCCAGGATGGGACTAGCGGGAGGGCGAGGTCGTGAGCAGTTCTTC
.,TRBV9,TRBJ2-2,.,CASGPGVLNTGELFF,TGTGCCAGCGGCCCAGGGGTCTTGAACACCGGGGAGCTGTTTTTT
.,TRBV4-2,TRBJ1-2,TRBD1,CASSLMGQGEIGYTF,TGTGCCAGCAGCCTGATGGGACAGGGGGAAATTGGCTACACCTTC
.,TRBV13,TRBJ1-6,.,CASSRGGRGNSPLHF,TGTGCCAGCAGCCGGGGGGGGAGGGGAAATTCACCCCTCCACTTT
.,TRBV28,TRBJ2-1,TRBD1,CASSARGRLFF,TGTGCCAGCAGTGCCAGGGGGCGCCTATTCTTC
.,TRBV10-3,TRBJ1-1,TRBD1,CATAGGQDTEAFF,TGTGCCACCGCAGGGGGCCAGGACACTGAAGCTTTCTTT
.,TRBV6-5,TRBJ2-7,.,CASSYSPGSYEQYF,TGTGCCAGCAGTTACTCTCCGGGATCCTACGAGCAGTACTTC
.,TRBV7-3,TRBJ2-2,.,CASSLGRGNTGELFF,TGTGCCAGCAGCTTAGGCCGGGGGAATACCGGGGAGCTGTTTTTT
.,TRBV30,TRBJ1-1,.,CAWSVWGVMNTEAFF,TGTGCCTGGAGTGTATGGGGAGTGATGAACACTGAAGCTTTCTTT
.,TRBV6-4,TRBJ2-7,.,CASSGGPFGEQYF,TGTGCCAGCAGTGGGGGGCCCTTCGGCGAGCAGTACTTC
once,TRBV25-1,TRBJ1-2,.,CASSGRDGYTF,TGTGCCAGCAGTGGCAGGGATGGCTACACCTTC
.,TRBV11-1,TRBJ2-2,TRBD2,CASGGGAGELFF,TGTGCCAGCGGCGGGGGGGCCGGGGAGCTGTTTTTT
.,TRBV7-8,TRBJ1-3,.,CASSTPERNTIYF,TGTGCCAGCAGCACCCCCGAGAGAAACACCATATATTTT
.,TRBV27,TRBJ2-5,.,CASSLGPGGQETQYF,TGTGCCAGCAGTTTAGGACCCGGGGGACAAGAGACCCAGTACTTC